Listed below are T cell receptor beta chains from one sample, sequenced in a study of response to subunit inactivated influenza vaccine. TCRdb redid the calling of the RT-PCR reads with MiXCR, one entry per CDR3 protein. Among approximately 700,000 distinct CDR3 sequences listed, approximately 14% were seen once. The material was PBMCs from blood, obtained around 14 days before vaccination. The receptors derive from a man over 45 who received an inactivated influenza vaccine. CDR3s include the opening cysteine and the closing phenylalanine or tryptophan. The D gene is left open where the match is weak. Size is stated for part of the rows, as once, few or many counts, or as a class when the clone is expanded.

v_call	j_call	d_call	clone_size	cdr3_aa	cdr3_nt
TRBV5-1	TRBJ1-1	.	many	CASSLVKRGILTEAFF	TGCGCCAGCAGCTTGGTAAAGAGGGGGATACTCACTGAAGCTTTCTTT
TRBV28	TRBJ2-5	TRBD2	few	CASSLTGLAGSRETQYF	TGTGCCAGCAGTTTAACTGGTCTAGCGGGGTCGAGAGAGACCCAGTACTTC
TRBV20-1	TRBJ2-4	TRBD2	.	CSARDPASGGAKNIQYF	TGCAGTGCTAGAGATCCGGCTAGCGGGGGAGCCAAAAACATTCAGTACTTC
TRBV25-1	TRBJ2-7	.	.	CASSESHRTYEQYF	TGTGCCAGCAGTGAATCCCACAGAACCTACGAGCAGTACTTC
TRBV5-1	TRBJ2-7	.	.	CASSLTTAYEQYF	TGCGCCAGCAGCTTGACAACTGCCTACGAGCAGTACTTC
TRBV12-3/TRBV12-4	TRBJ2-7	.	.	CASSLTGSLANEQYF	TGTGCCAGCAGTTTAACCGGGTCTCTCGCCAACGAGCAGTACTTC
TRBV20-1	TRBJ2-5	TRBD1	.	CSAKDRVLETQYF	TGCAGTGCTAAGGACAGGGTACTGGAGACCCAGTACTTC
TRBV7-8	TRBJ2-1	TRBD2	.	CASKATSGPYNEQFF	TGTGCCAGCAAGGCAACTAGCGGGCCCTACAATGAGCAGTTCTTC
TRBV5-1	TRBJ1-1	.	.	CASSLRSQGNTEAFF	TGCGCCAGCAGCTTGAGGTCCCAGGGGAACACTGAAGCTTTCTTT
TRBV20-1	TRBJ1-5	.	.	CSAGGGARGNQPQHF	TGCAGTGCTGGCGGGGGGGCGCGTGGCAATCAGCCCCAGCATTTT
TRBV3-1	TRBJ2-5	.	few	CASSQRQKETQYF	TGTGCCAGCAGCCAACGACAGAAAGAGACCCAGTACTTC
TRBV5-1	TRBJ2-5	.	few	CASSLVSVQETQYF	TGCGCCAGCAGCTTGGTTTCAGTACAAGAGACCCAGTACTTC
TRBV19	TRBJ2-6	.	.	CASSPIDSGANVLTF	TGTGCCAGTAGCCCCATCGACTCTGGGGCCAACGTCCTGACTTTC
TRBV4-1	TRBJ2-5	TRBD2	many	CASSQETGLAGETQYF	TGCGCCAGCAGCCAAGAAACGGGACTAGCGGGAGAGACCCAGTACTTC
TRBV7-8	TRBJ1-5	.	many	CASSLVVGVSERQENQPQHF	TGTGCCAGCAGCTTAGTTGTTGGTGTTTCAGAAAGACAGGAAAATCAGCCCCAGCATTTT
TRBV10-3	TRBJ2-2	TRBD2	.	CAISELSGMNTGELFF	TGTGCCATCAGTGAACTTAGCGGGATGAACACCGGGGAGCTGTTTTTT
TRBV4-2	TRBJ1-5	TRBD1	few	CASSRGQGTTIDQPQHF	TGTGCCAGCAGCCGCGGACAGGGGACCACCATTGACCAGCCCCAGCATTTT
TRBV27	TRBJ2-7	.	.	CASSPPDGGLHEQYF	TGTGCCAGCAGTCCCCCCGACGGGGGCTTACACGAGCAGTACTTC
TRBV18	TRBJ2-7	.	.	CASSPQSIVGEQYF	TGTGCCAGCTCACCACAATCGATCGTAGGCGAGCAGTACTTC
TRBV28	TRBJ1-2	.	few	CASSSIAGTRKANYGYTF	TGTGCCAGCAGTTCGATCGCCGGGACAAGAAAAGCTAACTATGGCTACACCTTC
TRBV4-3	TRBJ2-7	TRBD1	.	CASSHDRDRGLYEQYF	TGCGCCAGCAGCCACGACCGGGACAGGGGGCTGTACGAGCAGTACTTC
TRBV7-9	TRBJ1-5	.	.	CASSFAGQPQHF	TGTGCCAGCAGCTTCGCAGGACAGCCCCAGCATTTT
TRBV5-1	TRBJ2-7	.	few	CASSLAGQRTYEQYF	TGCGCCAGCAGCTTGGCCGGACAGCGAACCTACGAGCAGTACTTC
TRBV27	TRBJ2-1	.	.	CASSFLSEQFF	TGTGCCAGCAGTTTTCTGAGTGAGCAGTTCTTC
TRBV20-1	TRBJ2-7	.	.	CSPTGRAYEQYF	TGCAGCCCTACTGGCAGGGCCTACGAGCAGTACTTC
TRBV29-1	TRBJ1-2	.	few	CSVDGPGSYGYTF	TGCAGCGTTGACGGGCCAGGGTCCTATGGCTACACCTTC